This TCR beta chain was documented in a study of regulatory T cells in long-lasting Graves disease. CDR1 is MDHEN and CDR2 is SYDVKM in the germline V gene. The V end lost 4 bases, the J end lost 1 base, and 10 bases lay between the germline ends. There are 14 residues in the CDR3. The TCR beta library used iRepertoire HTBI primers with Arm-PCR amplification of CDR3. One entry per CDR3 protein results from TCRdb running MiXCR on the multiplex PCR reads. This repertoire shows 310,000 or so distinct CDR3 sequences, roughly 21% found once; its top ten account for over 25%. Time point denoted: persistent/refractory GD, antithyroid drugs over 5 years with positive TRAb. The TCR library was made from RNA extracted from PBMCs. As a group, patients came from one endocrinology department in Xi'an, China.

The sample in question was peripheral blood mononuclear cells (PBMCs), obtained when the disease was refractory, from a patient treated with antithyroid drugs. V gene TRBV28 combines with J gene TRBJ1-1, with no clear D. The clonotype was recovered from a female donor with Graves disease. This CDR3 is CASSSYLENTEAFF. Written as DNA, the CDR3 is TGTGCCAGCAGTTCTTACCTCGAGAACACTGAAGCTTTCTTT.